This paragraph reports one T cell receptor (beta chain). Its target is not known. This sample was taken from a study of beta chain features in type 1 diabetes. Germline lookup yields CDR1 SGHRS and CDR2 YFSETQ. Deletions cut 4 bases from V and 5 bases from J, with 18 bases between. The CDR3 length is 16 residues. The whole isolated RNA underwent reverse transcription, so sequencing captured expressed TCRB transcripts. TCRdb's table, derived via immunoSEQ multiplex PCR, lists solely in-frame clones and lacks some. The table includes about 230,000 clones, 9.6% detected once. It was via CD45RO/CCR7/CD25/CD127/CD95/CD27 that CD4+ naive, central memory, regulatory and stem cell-like memory cells were sorted. Study-wide points: It was not settled here whether HLA type affects TCRB rearrangement. When cDNA is sequenced, cells with high TCR expression could be over-represented.

This chain connects TRBV5-1 to TRBJ2-2; D might be TRBD1 (6 bases). The sequence was obtained from a young woman in good health. Source material: naive CD4+ T cells from blood. CDR3 residues: CASSPGAGVETGELFF. DNA for the CDR3: TGCGCCAGCAGCCCCGGTGCAGGGGTGGAAACCGGGGAGCTGTTTTTT.